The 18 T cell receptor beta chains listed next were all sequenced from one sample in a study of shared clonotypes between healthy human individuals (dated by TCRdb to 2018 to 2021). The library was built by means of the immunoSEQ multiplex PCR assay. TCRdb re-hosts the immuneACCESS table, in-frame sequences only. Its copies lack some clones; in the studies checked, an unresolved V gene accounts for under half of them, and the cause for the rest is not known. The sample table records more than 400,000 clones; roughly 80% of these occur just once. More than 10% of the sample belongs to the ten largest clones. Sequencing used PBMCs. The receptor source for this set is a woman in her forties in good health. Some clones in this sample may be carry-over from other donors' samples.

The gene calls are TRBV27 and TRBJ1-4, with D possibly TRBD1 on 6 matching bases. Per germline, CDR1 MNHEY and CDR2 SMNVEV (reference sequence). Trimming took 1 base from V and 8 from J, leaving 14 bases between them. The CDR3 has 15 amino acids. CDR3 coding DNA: TGTGCCAGCAGTTTATTAGGGGGGATGGGAGAAAAACTGTTTTTT. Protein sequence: CASSLLGGMGEKLFF.

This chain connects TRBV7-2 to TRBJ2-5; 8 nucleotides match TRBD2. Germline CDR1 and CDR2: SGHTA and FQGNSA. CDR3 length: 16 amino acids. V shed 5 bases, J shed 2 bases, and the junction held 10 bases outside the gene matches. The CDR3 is CASSKGPGGMQETQYF. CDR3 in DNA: TGTGCCAGCAGCAAAGGGCCGGGAGGGATGCAAGAGACCCAGTACTTC. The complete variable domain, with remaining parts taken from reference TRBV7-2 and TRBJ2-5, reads GAGVSQSPSNKVTEKGKDVELRCDPISGHTALYWYRQSLGQGLEFLIYFQGNSAPDKSGLPSDRFSAERTGGSVSTLTIQRTQQEDSAVYLCASSKGPGGMQETQYFGPGTRLLVL.

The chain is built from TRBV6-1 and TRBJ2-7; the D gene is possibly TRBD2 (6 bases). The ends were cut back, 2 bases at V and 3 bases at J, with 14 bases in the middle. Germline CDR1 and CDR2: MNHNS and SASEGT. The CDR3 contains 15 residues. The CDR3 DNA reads TGTGCCAGCAGTGAATCTACTAGCTCAGGCTACGAGCAGTACTTC. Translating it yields CASSESTSSGYEQYF.

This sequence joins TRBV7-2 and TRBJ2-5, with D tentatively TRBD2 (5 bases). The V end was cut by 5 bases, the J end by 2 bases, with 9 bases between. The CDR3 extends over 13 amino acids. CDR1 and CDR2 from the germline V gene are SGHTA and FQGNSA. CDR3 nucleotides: TGTGCCAGCAGCGAAACTAGTCAAGAGACCCAGTACTTC. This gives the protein CASSETSQETQYF.

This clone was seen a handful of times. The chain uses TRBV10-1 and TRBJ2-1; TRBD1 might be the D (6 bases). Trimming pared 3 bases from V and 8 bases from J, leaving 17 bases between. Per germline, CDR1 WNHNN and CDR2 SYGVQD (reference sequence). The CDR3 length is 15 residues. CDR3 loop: CASSESRQGWDEQFF. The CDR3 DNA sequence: TGCGCCAGCAGTGAATCTCGGCAGGGGTGGGATGAGCAGTTCTTC.

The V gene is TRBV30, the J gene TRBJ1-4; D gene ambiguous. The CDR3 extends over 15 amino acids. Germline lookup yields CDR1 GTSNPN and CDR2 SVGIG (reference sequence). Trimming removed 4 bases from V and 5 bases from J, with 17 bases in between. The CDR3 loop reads CAWTANTNLNEKLFF. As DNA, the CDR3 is TGTGCCTGGACCGCTAACACAAACCTAAATGAAAAACTGTTTTTT.

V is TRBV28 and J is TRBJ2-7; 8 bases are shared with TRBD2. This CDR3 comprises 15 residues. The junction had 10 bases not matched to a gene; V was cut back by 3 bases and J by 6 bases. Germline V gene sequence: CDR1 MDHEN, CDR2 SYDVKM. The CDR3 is CASSFPASGPPEQYF. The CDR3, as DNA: TGTGCCAGCAGTTTCCCGGCTAGCGGGCCTCCCGAGCAGTACTTC. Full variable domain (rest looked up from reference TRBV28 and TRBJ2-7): DVKVTQSSRYLVKRTGEKVFLECVQDMDHENMFWYRQDPGLGLRLIYFSYDVKMKEKGDIPEGYSVSREKKERFSLILESASTNQTSMYLCASSFPASGPPEQYFGPGTRLTVT.

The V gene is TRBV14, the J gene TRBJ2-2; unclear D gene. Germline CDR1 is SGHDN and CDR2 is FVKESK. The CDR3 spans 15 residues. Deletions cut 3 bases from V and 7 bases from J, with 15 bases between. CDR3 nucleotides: TGTGCCAGCAGCCAGGACCTTCGCCGATTCGGGGAGCTGTTTTTT. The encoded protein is CASSQDLRRFGELFF. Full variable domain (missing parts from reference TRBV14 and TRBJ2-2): EAGVTQFPSHSVIEKGQTVTLRCDPISGHDNLYWYRRVMGKEIKFLLHFVKESKQDESGMPNNRFLAERTGGTYSTLKVQPAELEDSGVYFCASSQDLRRFGELFFGEGSRLTVL.

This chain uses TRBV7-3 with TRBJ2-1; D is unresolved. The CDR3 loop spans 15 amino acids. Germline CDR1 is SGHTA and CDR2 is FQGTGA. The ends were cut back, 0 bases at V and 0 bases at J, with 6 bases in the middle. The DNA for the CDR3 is TGTGCCAGCAGCTTAACTCCCATCTCCTACAATGAGCAGTTCTTC. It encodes CASSLTPISYNEQFF.

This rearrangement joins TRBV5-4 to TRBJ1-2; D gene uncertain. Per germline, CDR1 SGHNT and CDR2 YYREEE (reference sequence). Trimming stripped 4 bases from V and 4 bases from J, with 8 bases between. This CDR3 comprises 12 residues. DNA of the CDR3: TGTGCCAGCAGCACGGACGTCTATGGCTACACCTTC. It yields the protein CASSTDVYGYTF. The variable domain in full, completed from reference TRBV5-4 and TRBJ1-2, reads ETGVTQSPTHLIKTRGQQVTLRCSSQSGHNTVSWYQQALGQGPQFIFQYYREEENGRGNFPPRFSGLQFPNYSSELNVNALELDDSALYLCASSTDVYGYTFGSGTRLTVV.

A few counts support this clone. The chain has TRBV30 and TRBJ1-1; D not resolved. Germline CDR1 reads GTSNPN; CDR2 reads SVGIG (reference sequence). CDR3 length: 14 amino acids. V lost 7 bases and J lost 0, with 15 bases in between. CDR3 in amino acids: CAYQKGTMNTEAFF. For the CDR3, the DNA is TGTGCCTACCAAAAGGGAACCATGAACACTGAAGCTTTCTTT.

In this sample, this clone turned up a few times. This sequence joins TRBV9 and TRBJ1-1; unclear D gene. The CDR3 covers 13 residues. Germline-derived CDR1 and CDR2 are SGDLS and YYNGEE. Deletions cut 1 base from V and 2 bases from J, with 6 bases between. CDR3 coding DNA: TGTGCCAGCAGCGTACAGGTAAACACTGAAGCTTTCTTT. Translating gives CASSVQVNTEAFF.

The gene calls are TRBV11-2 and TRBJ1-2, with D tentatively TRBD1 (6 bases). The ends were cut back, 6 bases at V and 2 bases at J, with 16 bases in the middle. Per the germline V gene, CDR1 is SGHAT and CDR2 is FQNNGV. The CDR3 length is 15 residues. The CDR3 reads CASRSPQGPNYGYTF. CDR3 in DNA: TGTGCCAGCAGGTCGCCACAGGGTCCCAACTATGGCTACACCTTC. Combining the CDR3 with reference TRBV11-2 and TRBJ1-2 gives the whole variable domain EAGVAQSPRYKIIEKRQSVAFWCNPISGHATLYWYQQILGQGPKLLIQFQNNGVVDDSQLPKDRFSAERLKGVDSTLKIQPAKLEDSAVYLCASRSPQGPNYGYTFGSGTRLTVV.

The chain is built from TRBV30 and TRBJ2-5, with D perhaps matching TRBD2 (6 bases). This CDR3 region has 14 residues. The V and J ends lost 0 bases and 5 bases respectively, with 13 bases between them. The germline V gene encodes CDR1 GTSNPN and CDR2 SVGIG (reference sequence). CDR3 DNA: TGTGCCTGGAGTGTACGGGGGAGCCGCGAGACCCAGTACTTC. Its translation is CAWSVRGSRETQYF.

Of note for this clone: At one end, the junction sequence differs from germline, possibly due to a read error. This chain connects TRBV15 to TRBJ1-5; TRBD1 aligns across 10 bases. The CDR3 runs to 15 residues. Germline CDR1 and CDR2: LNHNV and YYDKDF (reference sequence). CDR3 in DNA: TGTGCCACCAGCGGTTTGACAGGGGGCAACCAGCCCCAGCATTTT. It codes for CATSGLTGGNQPQHF.

CDR3 sequence: CASSYGGPSYEQYF. CDR3 in DNA: TGTGCCAGCAGCTATGGGGGACCCTCCTACGAGCAGTACTTC. This chain joins TRBV7-9 and TRBJ2-7; TRBD1 or TRBD2 may be the D gene (5 bases each). V lost 4 bases and J lost 0, with 10 bases in between. The CDR3 is 14 residues long. Germline CDR1 is SEHNR and CDR2 is FQNEAQ (reference sequence). Looking up the rest from reference TRBV7-9 and TRBJ2-7 gives the full variable domain: DTGVSQNPRHKITKRGQNVTFRCDPISEHNRLYWYRQTLGQGPEFLTYFQNEAQLEKSRLLSDRFSAERPKGSFSTLEIQRTEQGDSAMYLCASSYGGPSYEQYFGPGTRLTVT.

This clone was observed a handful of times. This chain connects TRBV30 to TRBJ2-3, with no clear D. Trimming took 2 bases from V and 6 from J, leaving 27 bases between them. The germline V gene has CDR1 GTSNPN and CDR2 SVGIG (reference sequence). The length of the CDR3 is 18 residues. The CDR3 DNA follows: TGTGCCTGGAGTCCTTTCCTCGGTAGGGCGGACCTCGGGGATACGCAGTATTTT. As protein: CAWSPFLGRADLGDTQYF.

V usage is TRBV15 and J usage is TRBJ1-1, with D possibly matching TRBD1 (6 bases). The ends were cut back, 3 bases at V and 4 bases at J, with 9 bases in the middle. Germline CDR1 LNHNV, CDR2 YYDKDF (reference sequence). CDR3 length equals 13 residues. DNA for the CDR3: TGTGCCACCAGCAGTGGGACACGCACTGAAGCTTTCTTT. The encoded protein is CATSSGTRTEAFF.